In its sample, the clone carrying this TCR beta chain was seen a few times. Its target is not known. The sample originates from a study of T cells after yellow fever vaccination. Conversion of TCR transcripts into cDNA relied on 5'RACE template switching, which added a universal primer site and UMIs. A single record per CDR3 protein comes from TCRdb applying MiXCR to the 5' RACE reads. The sample has a few hundred thousand distinct CDR3 sequences, roughly a fifth seen once. Germline assignment: CDR1 LNHDA and CDR2 SQIVND (reference sequence). V shed 3 bases, J shed 0 bases, and the junction held 9 bases outside the gene matches. The CDR3 runs 17 residues. Study-level findings and limits: A minor fraction of clonotypes spanned both CD4 and CD8 compartments. Faster peaking, at day 5 versus 15, marked a secondary response that was weaker. The booster response re-showed most primary clones: around 96% CD4, almost 90% CD8.

Here the sequenced sample was PBMCs, taken 15 days after the yellow fever booster vaccination. The J gene is TRBJ2-5, the V gene TRBV19; 8 bases are shared with TRBD2. This clonotype was sampled from a man aged 30 to 39 who received the YFV17D yellow fever vaccine. DNA for the CDR3: TGTGCCAGTAGTATTCGAGCGGGAGCGACGTACCAAGAGACCCAGTACTTC. This translates into CASSIRAGATYQETQYF.